These 9 T cell receptor beta chains came from one sample sequenced in a study of molecular identifiers for immune sequencing clone quantification. From the PCR reads, TCRdb called clonotypes with MiXCR, one entry per CDR3 protein. The data show under 600,000 distinct CDR3 sequences, less than 30% seen once. Source material: naive CD8+ T cells from blood, with Jurkat cell RNA spiked in. Subset in this sample: FACS-sorted CD8+CD4-CCR7+CD45RA+ naive T cells. The receptors were gathered from a human donor in good health. Some libraries in this study had Jurkat cell RNA spiked in.

The chain carries TRBV12-3 or TRBV12-4 and TRBJ2-2, with 9 bases lining up with TRBD1. This CDR3 spans 14 amino acids. V lost 9 bases, J lost 2 bases, and 4 bases stayed unmatched. The CDR3 bases are TGTGCCAGTCAGGGACAGGGCAACACCGGGGAGCTGTTTTTT. Protein sequence: CASQGQGNTGELFF.

The table lists this clonotype with many counts. The chain carries TRBV4-3 and TRBJ2-7, with a weak D call TRBD2 (5 bases). Trimming shortened V by 1 base and J by 3 bases, and 13 bases separated the two germline ends. The CDR3 runs 15 residues. The germline V gene has CDR1 LGHNA and CDR2 YSLEER. The CDR3 nucleotides are TGCGCCAGCAGCCAAGTACGGACTGGTCTCTACGAGCAGTACTTC. Encoded protein: CASSQVRTGLYEQYF.

As concerns this clonotype: This sequence may be a read error, since a much larger clone differs from it by one base. The chain has TRBV7-9 and TRBJ2-7, with unresolved D. Trimming removed 7 bases from V and 6 bases from J, with 13 bases in between. The length of the CDR3 is 12 residues. Germline CDR1 and CDR2: SEHNR and FQNEAQ (reference sequence). The CDR3 bases are TGTGCCAGCACCCAGAGAGGCCGCGAGCAGTACTTC. The encoded protein is CASTQRGREQYF.

This clonotype showed up many times. The gene calls are TRBV5-1 and TRBJ2-3, with a weak D call TRBD2 (5 bases). This CDR3 contains 13 residues. The germline gives CDR1 SGHRS, CDR2 YFSETQ. The V gene lost 3 bases and the J gene lost 2 bases, with 7 bases spanning the gap. The CDR3 spells CASSWTATDTQYF. The DNA for the CDR3 is TGCGCCAGCAGCTGGACTGCCACAGATACGCAGTATTTT. The whole variable domain, filled in from reference TRBV5-1 and TRBJ2-3, reads KAGVTQTPRYLIKTRGQQVTLSCSPISGHRSVSWYQQTPGQGLQFLFEYFSETQRNKGNFPGRFSGRQFSNSRSEMNVSTLELGDSALYLCASSWTATDTQYFGPGTRLTVL.

As regards this clonotype: Because the CDR3 is missing its conserved closing phenylalanine or tryptophan, this is likely a read error. The CDR3 region has the DNA TGTGCCAGCAGCGCACAACCCCCCTGGGACAGGGTAGAGACTAGTACGCAGTATCTT. As protein: CASSAQPPWDRVETSTQYL. The chain combines TRBV7-6 with TRBJ2-3; 9 bases align to TRBD1. From germline, CDR1 is SGHVS and CDR2 FNYEAQ. This CDR3 is 19 amino acids long. V shed 5 bases and J 8 bases; nucleotides not matched to a gene: 23.

The genes are TRBV30 and TRBJ1-1; D remains unclear. This CDR3 comprises 12 residues. The V gene lost 1 base and the J gene lost 11 bases, with 14 bases spanning the gap. Germline V lookup: CDR1 GTSNPN, CDR2 SVGIG (reference sequence). CDR3 nucleotide sequence: TGTGCCTGGAGTGAGGTGGGCATTCTCGCTTTCTTT. Its translation is CAWSEVGILAFF. The whole variable domain, remainder taken from reference TRBV30 and TRBJ1-1, is SQTIHQWPATLVQPVGSPLSLECTVEGTSNPNLYWYRQAAGRGLQLLFYSVGIGQISSEVPQNLSASRPQDRQFILSSKKLLLSDSGFYLCAWSEVGILAFFGQGTRLTVV.

This clonotype appeared a few times. V and J are TRBV6-2 or TRBV6-3 and TRBJ2-3; D unclear. Germline assignment: CDR1 MNHEY and CDR2 SVGEGT. This CDR3 region has 14 residues. The V end lost 6 bases, the J end lost 1 base, and 11 bases lay between the germline ends. The CDR3 DNA follows: TGTGCCAGCAGCTCTGGCTTTGGCACAGATACGCAGTATTTT. It codes for CASSSGFGTDTQYF.

The chain recombines TRBV7-6 with TRBJ2-5, with D perhaps TRBD1 (5 bases). The germline gives CDR1 SGHVS, CDR2 FNYEAQ. This CDR3 spans 14 amino acids. The V gene lost 4 bases and the J gene lost 0 bases, with 9 bases spanning the gap. In DNA form, the CDR3 reads TGTGCCAGCAGCTCGGACACAAACCAAGAGACCCAGTACTTC. Its translation: CASSSDTNQETQYF.

As regards this clonotype: A read error may be the cause here, since a much bigger clone is one base away. CDR3 loop: CASSPYRGSTYEQYF. Written as DNA, the CDR3 is TGTGCCAGCAGCCCCTACAGGGGGTCAACCTACGAGCAGTACTTC. The chain uses TRBV7-2 and TRBJ2-7; 8 bases fit TRBD1. CDR1 is SGHTA and CDR2 is FQGNSA in the germline V gene. This CDR3 has 15 residues. With 5 bases clipped from V and 2 bases from J, the junction kept 8 bases outside the gene matches.